Listed here are 25 T cell receptor beta chains from one sample, sequenced in a study of blood T cell repertoires in COVID-19. Clones were read by immunoSEQ multiplex PCR, and TCRdb kept only the in-frame ones, dropping some. This table has about 210,000 clones, more than 75% appearing once. The source material was peripheral blood. The origin of the receptors is a human donor in a cohort sampled during active COVID-19.

This rearrangement joins TRBV28 to TRBJ2-3; D perhaps matches TRBD2 (6 bases). CDR3 size: 13 residues. Germline CDR1 MDHEN, CDR2 SYDVKM. V was shortened by 11 bases and J by 2 bases, with 14 bases between the two germline ends. CDR3 DNA sequence: TGTGCCTTGTCTCGGGGGATCACAGATACGCAGTATTTT. Translating it yields CALSRGITDTQYF. Complete variable domain (other parts from reference TRBV28 and TRBJ2-3): DVKVTQSSRYLVKRTGEKVFLECVQDMDHENMFWYRQDPGLGLRLIYFSYDVKMKEKGDIPEGYSVSREKKERFSLILESASTNQTSMYLCALSRGITDTQYFGPGTRLTVL.

The chain uses TRBV6-6 and TRBJ1-6; D unresolved. The CDR3 consists of 16 residues. Germline lookup yields CDR1 MNHNY and CDR2 SVGAGI (reference sequence). Deletions cut 2 bases from V and 9 bases from J, with 17 bases between. CDR3: CASSYGRLGRGSPLHF. The CDR3, as DNA: TGTGCCAGCAGTTACGGCCGGTTGGGTAGAGGTTCACCCCTCCACTTT.

The chain combines TRBV28 with TRBJ2-7, with 9 bases lining up with TRBD1. The CDR3 has 16 amino acids. V shed 6 bases, J shed 2 bases, and the junction held 11 bases outside the gene matches. Per the germline V gene, CDR1 is MDHEN and CDR2 is SYDVKM. The DNA for the CDR3 is TGTGCCAGCAGCGGCCTTCCCGGGACAGGGACCTACGAGCAGTACTTC. Amino acid sequence: CASSGLPGTGTYEQYF.

The chain joins TRBV4-1 to TRBJ2-5; D is undetermined. Between the trimmed V and J ends, which lost 3 bases and 3 bases, there was a span of 5 bases. This CDR3 has 12 residues. CDR1 and CDR2 (germline): MGHRA, YSYEKL. CDR3 sequence reads: CASSHPKETQYF. CDR3 coding DNA: TGCGCCAGCAGCCATCCCAAAGAGACCCAGTACTTC.

The chain joins TRBV19 to TRBJ1-1; D might be TRBD1 (6 bases). CDR3 length: 13 residues. CDR1 and CDR2 (germline): LNHDA, SQIVND (reference sequence). V was shortened by 7 bases and J by 1 base, with 10 bases between the two germline ends. CDR3 amino acids: CASIQTGNTEAFF. As DNA, the CDR3 is TGTGCCAGTATTCAGACAGGGAACACTGAAGCTTTCTTT.

The chain has TRBV23-1 and TRBJ2-7; D might be TRBD1 (5 bases). TRBV23-1 is an ORF; its function is uncertain. The CDR3 covers 14 residues. V was clipped by 4 bases and J by 5 bases, with 15 bases between them. The DNA for the CDR3 is TGCGCCAGCAGTCCACGGGTAGGGGCCCACGAGCAGTACTTC. Protein sequence: CASSPRVGAHEQYF.

The chain is built from TRBV2 and TRBJ2-3, with TRBD2 matching over 8 bases. In germline, CDR1 is SNHLY, CDR2 FYNNEI. CDR3 length: 16 amino acids. The V gene end was trimmed by 4 bases and the J gene end by 0 bases; junction bases not matched to a gene: 6. The CDR3 DNA reads as TGTGCCAGCAGTGGGGGTAGCGGGGTTAGCACAGATACGCAGTATTTT. Encoded protein: CASSGGSGVSTDTQYF.

The table lists this clone with a count of one. The gene calls are TRBV4-3 and TRBJ1-2; D unresolved. Germline-derived CDR1 and CDR2 are LGHNA and YSLEER. This CDR3 contains 13 residues. V was clipped by 4 bases and J by 6 bases, with 12 bases between them. The CDR3 loop is CASSPGGYDGYTF. The CDR3 DNA is TGCGCCAGCAGCCCTGGAGGTTATGATGGCTACACCTTC.

The rearrangement uses TRBV7-2 and TRBJ2-7, with 7 bases lining up with TRBD1. Germline trimming cut 1 base from V and 6 bases from J; bases unmatched to any gene: 6. The CDR3 consists of 14 residues. In germline, CDR1 is SGHTA, CDR2 FQGNSA. CDR3 protein: CASSLEGTVTEQYF. In DNA, the CDR3 is TGTGCCAGCAGCTTAGAAGGGACAGTCACCGAGCAGTACTTC.

This chain connects TRBV11-2 to TRBJ2-7; tentatively, D is TRBD1 (6 bases). Germline CDR1 reads SGHAT; CDR2 reads FQNNGV. V lost 5 bases, J lost 1 base, and 12 bases lay in between. The CDR3 consists of 14 residues. CDR3 sequence: CASSTGTHSYEQYF. Here the CDR3 DNA reads TGTGCCAGCAGCACCGGGACACATTCCTACGAGCAGTACTTC. The full variable domain, completed using reference TRBV11-2 and TRBJ2-7, is EAGVAQSPRYKIIEKRQSVAFWCNPISGHATLYWYQQILGQGPKLLIQFQNNGVVDDSQLPKDRFSAERLKGVDSTLKIQPAKLEDSAVYLCASSTGTHSYEQYFGPGTRLTVT.

The V call is TRBV6-6, the J call TRBJ1-1; possibly TRBD1 for D (5 bases). The CDR3 loop spans 15 amino acids. Germline V lookup: CDR1 MNHNY, CDR2 SVGAGI (reference sequence). Trimming took 4 bases from V and 6 from J, leaving 18 bases between them. The CDR3 region has the DNA TGTGCCAGCAGTTCCCCCCTTGGGACTAACGCTGAAGCTTTCTTT. It is translated as CASSSPLGTNAEAFF.

The genes are TRBV10-1 and TRBJ1-4; D unresolved. The CDR3 extends over 15 amino acids. The V and J ends lost 6 bases and 0 bases respectively, with 11 bases between them. The germline gives CDR1 WNHNN, CDR2 SYGVQD (reference sequence). The CDR3: CASRGGPATNEKLFF. CDR3 DNA sequence: TGCGCCAGCAGGGGCGGGCCCGCAACTAATGAAAAACTGTTTTTT.

In this sample, this clone turned up once. The chain joins TRBV10-3 to TRBJ2-4; D uncertain. Trimming took 8 bases from V and 3 from J, leaving 11 bases between them. From germline, CDR1 is ENHRY and CDR2 SYGVKD. This CDR3 comprises 13 residues. CDR3 amino acids: CAIHDIDKNIQYF. Written as DNA, the CDR3 is TGTGCCATCCACGACATAGACAAAAACATTCAGTACTTC.

The CDR3 protein is CASSSWGEANTEAFF. CDR3 DNA: TGTGCCAGCAGTAGTTGGGGGGAGGCGAACACTGAAGCTTTCTTT. J is TRBJ1-1 and V is TRBV27; D possibly corresponds to TRBD1 (5 bases). V was trimmed by 5 bases and J by 1 base, leaving 14 bases between them. The CDR3 covers 15 residues. CDR1 and CDR2 from the germline V gene are MNHEY and SMNVEV (reference sequence).

The chain recombines TRBV13 with TRBJ2-5, with a weak D call TRBD2 (7 bases). The CDR3 covers 16 residues. Per germline, CDR1 PRHDT and CDR2 FYEKMQ (reference sequence). Trimming left V 5 bases short and J 5 bases short, with 21 bases between. CDR3 protein: CASSQRGPGGQETQYF. For the CDR3, the DNA is TGTGCCAGCAGCCAACGCGGCCCCGGGGGGCAGGAGACCCAGTACTTC.

The J gene is TRBJ2-1, the V gene TRBV24-1; TRBD1 is a possible D gene (6 bases). The CDR3 runs to 16 residues. V was trimmed by 3 bases and J by 5 bases, leaving 16 bases between them. Per germline, CDR1 KGHDR and CDR2 SFDVKD. Written as DNA, the CDR3 is TGTGCCACCAGTGATCCCCGCCGGGACACCGACAATGAGCAGTTCTTC. Its protein product is CATSDPRRDTDNEQFF.

The chain links TRBV18 to TRBJ2-7, with 8 bases aligning to TRBD1. CDR1 KGHSH and CDR2 LQKENI come from the germline V gene. The CDR3 spans 13 residues. After removal of 5 bases from V and 3 bases from J, the junction contained 3 bases not matched to a gene. DNA of the CDR3: TGTGCCAGCTCAATCGACAGGGGCTACGAGCAGTACTTC. It encodes CASSIDRGYEQYF.

This CDR3 is CASSFREGQGRHEQYF. CDR3 DNA sequence: TGTGCCAGCAGCTTTCGAGAGGGACAGGGAAGGCACGAGCAGTACTTC. The rearrangement uses TRBV5-6 and TRBJ2-7; 9 nucleotides align to TRBD1. This CDR3 region has 16 residues. V lost 2 bases, J lost 5 bases, and 11 bases stayed unmatched. CDR1 and CDR2 (germline): SGHDT, YYEEEE. The full variable domain, rest sourced from reference TRBV5-6 and TRBJ2-7, is DAGVTQSPTHLIKTRGQQVTLRCSPKSGHDTVSWYQQALGQGPQFIFQYYEEEERQRGNFPDRFSGHQFPNYSSELNVNALLLGDSALYLCASSFREGQGRHEQYFGPGTRLTVT.

The chain joins TRBV27 to TRBJ2-3; D might be TRBD2 (7 bases). The CDR3 consists of 15 residues. Germline loops: CDR1 MNHEY, CDR2 SMNVEV (reference sequence). V gave up 3 bases and J gave up 0 bases, with 10 bases separating them. The DNA for the CDR3 is TGTGCCAGCAGTTTGGGGGGGCCTAGCACAGATACGCAGTATTTT. This codes for CASSLGGPSTDTQYF.

This clone appeared a single time. The chain couples TRBV3-1 (or the pseudogene TRBV3-2) to TRBJ2-7; 7 nucleotides agree with TRBD2. V shed 4 bases and J 7 bases; nucleotides not matched to a gene: 10. Germline assignment: CDR1 LGHDT and CDR2 YNNKEL (reference sequence). The CDR3 runs to 14 residues. CDR3 residues: CASSLGGSAGEQYF. As DNA, the CDR3 is TGTGCCAGCAGCCTCGGGGGATCAGCGGGGGAGCAGTACTTC.

This sequence joins TRBV27 and TRBJ2-7; 11 nucleotides align to TRBD2. Germline V lookup: CDR1 MNHEY, CDR2 SMNVEV (reference sequence). The CDR3 spans 17 residues. The J segment lost 4 bases and the V segment lost 2 bases, leaving 10 bases of the junction unmatched. The CDR3 loop reads CASSLIPGTSGQYEQYF. The CDR3 nucleotides are TGTGCCAGCAGTTTAATACCCGGGACTAGCGGACAATACGAGCAGTACTTC.

The CDR3 reads CASSRGAVYNSPLHF. CDR3 bases: TGTGCCAGCAGTCGGGGGGCGGTTTATAATTCACCCCTCCACTTT. The V gene is TRBV27, the J gene TRBJ1-6; D perhaps matches TRBD1 (6 bases). CDR3 length: 15 amino acids. Trimming took off 5 bases at V and 4 bases at J, with 12 bases between the two ends. Germline loops: CDR1 MNHEY, CDR2 SMNVEV (reference sequence).

The rearrangement links TRBV28 to TRBJ1-2, with 11 positions matching TRBD1. The V gene end was trimmed by 6 bases and the J gene end by 4 bases; junction bases not matched to a gene: 10. There are 16 residues in the CDR3. From germline, CDR1 is MDHEN and CDR2 SYDVKM. This CDR3 is CASSLGGQGASYGYTF. The CDR3 DNA reads TGTGCCAGCAGCCTTGGTGGACAGGGGGCAAGCTATGGCTACACCTTC.

The chain uses TRBV28 and TRBJ1-5; D not certain. The CDR3 is made up of 12 amino acids. V was trimmed by 6 bases and J by 3 bases, leaving 6 bases between them. Germline V gene sequence: CDR1 MDHEN, CDR2 SYDVKM. The CDR3 DNA follows: TGTGCCAGCAGGACAAACAATCAGCCCCAGCATTTT. Translation gives CASRTNNQPQHF.

The J gene is TRBJ2-1, the V gene TRBV6-5, with a possible D match to TRBD2 (6 bases). V was shortened by 6 bases and J by 10 bases, with 13 bases between the two germline ends. This CDR3 contains 12 residues. The germline CDR1 and CDR2 sequences are MNHEY and SVGAGI. This chain's CDR3 is CASSRLETEQFF. In DNA form, the CDR3 reads TGTGCCAGCAGCCGACTAGAAACCGAGCAGTTCTTC.